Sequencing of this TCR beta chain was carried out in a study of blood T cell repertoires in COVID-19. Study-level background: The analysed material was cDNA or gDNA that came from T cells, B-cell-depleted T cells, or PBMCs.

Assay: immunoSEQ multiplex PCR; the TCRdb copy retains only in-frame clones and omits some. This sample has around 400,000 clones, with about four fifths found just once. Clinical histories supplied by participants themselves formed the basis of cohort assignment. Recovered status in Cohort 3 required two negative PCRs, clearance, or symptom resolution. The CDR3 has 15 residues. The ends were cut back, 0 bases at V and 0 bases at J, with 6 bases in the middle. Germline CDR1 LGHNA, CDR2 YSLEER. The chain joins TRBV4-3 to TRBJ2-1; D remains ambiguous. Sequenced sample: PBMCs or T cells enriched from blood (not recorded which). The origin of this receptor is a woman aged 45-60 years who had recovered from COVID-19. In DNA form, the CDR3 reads TGCGCCAGCAGCCAAGACCAGAACTCCTACAATGAGCAGTTCTTC. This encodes CASSQDQNSYNEQFF.